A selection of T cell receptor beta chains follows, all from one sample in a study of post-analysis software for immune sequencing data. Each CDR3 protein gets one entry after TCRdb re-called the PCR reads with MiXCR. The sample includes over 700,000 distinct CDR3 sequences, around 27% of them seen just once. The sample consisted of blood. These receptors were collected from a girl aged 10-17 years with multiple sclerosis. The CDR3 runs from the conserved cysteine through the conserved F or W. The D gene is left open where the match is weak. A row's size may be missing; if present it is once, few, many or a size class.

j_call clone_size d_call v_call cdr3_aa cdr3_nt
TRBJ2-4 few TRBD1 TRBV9 CASSVGTGMDLAKNIQYF TGTGCCAGCAGCGTGGGGACAGGGATGGACCTAGCCAAAAACATTCAGTACTTC
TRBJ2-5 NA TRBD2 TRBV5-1 CASRDGGGTQETQYF TGCGCCAGCAGGGATGGCGGGGGTACCCAAGAGACCCAGTACTTC
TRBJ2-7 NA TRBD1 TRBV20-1 CSASPLTGTLSLHYEQYF TGCAGTGCTAGCCCCTTGACAGGGACCCTATCCCTTCACTACGAGCAGTACTTC
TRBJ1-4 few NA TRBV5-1 CASSWTATNEKLFF TGCGCCAGCAGCTGGACAGCAACTAATGAAAAACTGTTTTTT
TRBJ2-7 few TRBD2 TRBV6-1 CASRASSGAPYEQYF TGTGCCAGCAGGGCCTCTAGCGGAGCCCCCTACGAGCAGTACTTC
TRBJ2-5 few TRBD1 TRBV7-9 CASSSGPPTGGKETQYF TGTGCCAGCAGCTCCGGTCCCCCGACAGGGGGAAAAGAGACCCAGTACTTC
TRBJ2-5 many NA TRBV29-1 CSVEDLSWTKETQYF TGCAGCGTTGAAGATCTCTCTTGGACTAAAGAGACCCAGTACTTC
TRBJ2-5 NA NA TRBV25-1 CASSDHTPGPQETQYF TGTGCCAGCAGTGACCACACACCGGGACCACAAGAGACCCAGTACTTC
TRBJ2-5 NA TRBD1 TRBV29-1 CSVFRRDRGSVGYF TGCAGCGTTTTTCGACGGGACAGGGGCTCCGTCGGGTACTTC
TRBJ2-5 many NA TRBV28 CASSSMGGRQETQYF TGTGCCAGCAGCTCGATGGGGGGCCGGCAAGAGACCCAGTACTTC
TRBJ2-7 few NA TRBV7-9 CASSPGIPLGQYF TGTGCCAGCAGCCCCGGGATCCCCCTTGGGCAGTACTTC
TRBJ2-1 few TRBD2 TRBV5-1 CASSPDSGGNNEQFF TGCGCCAGCAGCCCGGATAGCGGGGGGAACAATGAGCAGTTCTTC
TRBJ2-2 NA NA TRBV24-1 CATSGPRGTGELFF TGTGCCACTTCGGGACCCCGAGGGACCGGGGAGCTGTTTTTT
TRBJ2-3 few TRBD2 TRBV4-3 CASSHSDSGSTDTQYF TGCGCCAGCAGCCATTCGGATAGCGGGAGCACAGATACGCAGTATTTT
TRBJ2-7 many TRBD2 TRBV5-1 CASHLAGFDEQYF TGCGCCAGCCACTTAGCGGGTTTCGACGAGCAGTACTTC
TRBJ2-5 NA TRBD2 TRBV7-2 CASSLQGLAGGETQYF TGTGCCAGCAGCTTACAGGGACTAGCGGGAGGAGAGACCCAGTACTTC
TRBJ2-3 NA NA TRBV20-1 CGALVLDTQYF TGCGGTGCCCTCGTCCTGGATACGCAGTATTTT
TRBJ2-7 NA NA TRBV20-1 CSGPLRGRSPYEQYF TGCAGTGGGCCTCTTCGAGGGAGGAGCCCCTACGAGCAGTACTTC
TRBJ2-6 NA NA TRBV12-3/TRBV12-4 CASSSLGRSSGANVLTF TGTGCCAGCAGTTCCCTGGGGCGGAGCTCTGGGGCCAACGTCCTGACTTTC
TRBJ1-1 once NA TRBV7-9 CASSLNIGPEAFF TGTGCCAGCAGCTTGAACATCGGTCCTGAAGCTTTCTTT
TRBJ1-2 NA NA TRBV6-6 CASSSQGGRANYGYTF TGTGCCAGCAGTTCACAGGGAGGTCGCGCTAACTATGGCTACACCTTC
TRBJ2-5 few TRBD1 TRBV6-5 CASLNLGTGKETQYF TGTGCCAGCCTTAACTTAGGGACAGGGAAAGAGACCCAGTACTTC
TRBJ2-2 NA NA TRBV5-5 CASNPDVGGSTGELFF TGTGCCAGCAACCCCGATGTGGGGGGCTCGACCGGGGAGCTGTTTTTT
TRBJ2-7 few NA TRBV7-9 CASSLSQGGEQYF TGTGCCAGCAGCTTATCGCAGGGAGGCGAGCAGTACTTC
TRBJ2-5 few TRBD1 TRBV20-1 CSARDHRTGWETQYF TGCAGTGCTAGAGACCACCGGACAGGGTGGGAGACCCAGTACTTC
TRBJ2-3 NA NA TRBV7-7 CASSLVGPGTDTQYF TGTGCTAGCAGCTTAGTAGGGCCCGGCACAGATACGCAGTATTTT
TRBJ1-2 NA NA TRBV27 CASSFSPGGYGYTF TGTGCCAGCAGTTTTAGTCCGGGGGGCTATGGCTACACCTTC
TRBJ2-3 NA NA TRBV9 CASSVEGLPTDTQYF TGTGCCAGCAGCGTAGAGGGACTTCCCACAGATACGCAGTATTTT
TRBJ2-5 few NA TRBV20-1 CSVPRQPAQETQYF TGCAGTGTCCCCCGACAGCCAGCCCAAGAGACCCAGTACTTC
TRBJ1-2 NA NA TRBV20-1 CSALGGYTF TGCAGTGCTTTAGGGGGCTACACCTTC
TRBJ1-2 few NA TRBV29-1 CSVEDQSIYGYTF TGCAGCGTTGAAGATCAATCAATCTATGGCTACACCTTC
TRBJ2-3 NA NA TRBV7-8 CASSSYPRPDTQYF TGTGCCAGCAGCTCCTATCCTCGCCCAGATACGCAGTATTTT